The 21 T cell receptor beta chains below all came from one sample that was sequenced in a study of cytomegalovirus exposure and HLA in healthy donors. With 60 Vbeta and 13 Jbeta primers, the PCR was carried out. Assay used: immunoSEQ multiplex PCR; TCRdb lists only in-frame clones, some missing. The profile shows about 240,000 clones, approximately 82% of them singletons. Sequencing used PBMCs. These receptors originate from a woman aged 60-75 years in good health and CMV-seropositive.

This rearrangement joins TRBV6-5 to TRBJ1-3; 8 nucleotides match TRBD1. The CDR3 sequence is 14 residues long. After removal of 6 bases from V and 2 bases from J, the junction contained 3 bases not matched to a gene. Germline assignment: CDR1 MNHEY and CDR2 SVGAGI. CDR3 in amino acids: CASRDRATGNTIYF. CDR3 in DNA: TGTGCCAGCAGGGACAGGGCAACTGGAAACACCATATATTTT.

This clone was seen more than once but under ten times. The J gene is TRBJ1-3, the V gene TRBV11-2; 7 bases map to TRBD1. This CDR3 has 14 residues. Germline lookup yields CDR1 SGHAT and CDR2 FQNNGV. The V and J ends lost 6 bases and 3 bases, in that order; junction bases with no gene match: 5. The CDR3 here is CASRPDRVGNTIYF. CDR3 coding DNA: TGTGCCAGCAGACCAGACAGGGTTGGAAACACCATATATTTT.

The V and J genes are TRBV11-1 and TRBJ2-7, with D possibly TRBD1 on 6 matching bases. The V gene lost 0 bases and the J gene lost 4 bases, with 7 bases spanning the gap. Germline V lookup: CDR1 SGHAT, CDR2 FQDESV (reference sequence). The CDR3 has 13 residues. CDR3 DNA: TGTGCCAGCAGCTTAGCGGGGGCGTACGAGCAGTACTTC. It yields the protein CASSLAGAYEQYF.

Here the CDR3 DNA reads TGTGCCAGCAGTTTATTCGGGACTAGTCGCTACGAGCAGTACTTC. Its protein is CASSLFGTSRYEQYF. V is TRBV27 and J is TRBJ2-7, with 8 bases matching TRBD2. This CDR3 region has 15 residues. Unmatched junction bases numbered 5, after V lost 1 base and J lost 3 bases. CDR1 and CDR2 (germline): MNHEY, SMNVEV (reference sequence).

This sequence joins TRBV5-1 and TRBJ2-5; 9 positions match TRBD2. This CDR3 has 15 residues. V dropped 0 bases and J dropped 2; count of bases not matched to a gene: 2. Germline V gives CDR1 SGHRS, CDR2 YFSETQ. CDR3 protein: CASSLALAGQETQYF. The CDR3, as DNA: TGCGCCAGCAGCTTGGCACTAGCGGGTCAAGAGACCCAGTACTTC.

This clone occurred a few times. The chain employs TRBV2 and TRBJ1-3; a possible D gene is TRBD1 (5 bases). Per the germline V gene, CDR1 is SNHLY and CDR2 is FYNNEI. There are 13 residues in the CDR3. Trimming took off 8 bases at V and 1 base at J, with 9 bases between the two ends. The CDR3 sequence: CASRGDSGNTIYF. Here the CDR3 DNA reads TGTGCCAGCCGGGGGGATTCTGGAAACACCATATATTTT.

The genes are TRBV10-2 and TRBJ2-3; 12 bases are shared with TRBD2. The CDR3 runs to 14 residues. The V gene's germline CDR1 is WSHSY and CDR2 SAAADI. After removal of 9 bases from V and 1 base from J, the junction contained 2 bases not matched to a gene. CDR3 DNA sequence: TGCGCCAGTGGGACTAGCGGGCGCACAGATACGCAGTATTTT. Its translation: CASGTSGRTDTQYF.

V and J are TRBV5-1 and TRBJ1-2, with D possibly matching TRBD1 (5 bases). The V end was cut by 4 bases, the J end by 0 bases, with 13 bases between. This CDR3 comprises 15 residues. From germline, CDR1 is SGHRS and CDR2 YFSETQ. The CDR3 protein is CASSPPGLANYGYTF. CDR3 DNA sequence: TGCGCCAGCAGCCCTCCAGGGCTAGCTAACTATGGCTACACCTTC.

The chain employs TRBV11-2 and TRBJ2-7; 9 nucleotides match TRBD1. The trim removed 1 base at V and 4 bases at J, leaving 5 bases unmatched. Per the germline V gene, CDR1 is SGHAT and CDR2 is FQNNGV. The CDR3 is 15 amino acids. The CDR3 sequence: CASSLGGGQGYEQYF. The CDR3 DNA reads TGTGCCAGCAGCTTAGGCGGGGGACAGGGATACGAGCAGTACTTC.

The chain joins TRBV7-3 to TRBJ2-5; TRBD2 aligns across 14 bases. CDR1 is SGHTA, CDR2 FQGTGA, per germline. CDR3 length: 16 amino acids. V lost 5 bases to trimming and J lost 4 bases; unmatched junction nucleotides: 6. The CDR3 nucleotides read TGTGCCAGCAGCCCTCGGGGACTAGCGGGAGTAGAGACCCAGTACTTC. Its protein product is CASSPRGLAGVETQYF.

The chain employs TRBV6-5 and TRBJ1-4; weak D call: TRBD1 (6 bases). The CDR3 extends over 12 amino acids. The germline V gene encodes CDR1 MNHEY and CDR2 SVGAGI. Deletions cut 8 bases from V and 5 bases from J, with 9 bases between. CDR3 bases: TGTGCCAGCGGAGACAGGAATGAAAAACTGTTTTTT. Protein sequence: CASGDRNEKLFF.

In the case of this clone: A junction boundary mismatches the germline segment, possibly from a read error. The chain links TRBV7-9 to TRBJ1-1; TRBD1 aligns across 7 bases. The CDR3 is 16 amino acids. Germline V gene sequence: CDR1 SEHNR, CDR2 FQNEAQ (reference sequence). CDR3 in DNA: TGTTCCAGCAGCTTAGTTAGCCCGAAGGGGGCAACTGAAGCTTTCTTT. Its protein product is CSSSLVSPKGATEAFF.

This clone was found once. This chain joins TRBV5-1 and TRBJ2-1; 13 bases map to TRBD2. Germline V gene sequence: CDR1 SGHRS, CDR2 YFSETQ. This CDR3 contains 17 residues. J lost 0 bases, V lost 6 bases, and 6 bases had no gene match. CDR3: CASKLAGGDSSYNEQFF. The CDR3 DNA sequence: TGCGCCAGCAAACTAGCGGGAGGGGATAGCTCCTACAATGAGCAGTTCTTC.

The chain uses TRBV27 and TRBJ1-1; the D gene is possibly TRBD1 (6 bases). CDR1 MNHEY and CDR2 SMNVEV come from the germline V gene (reference sequence). This CDR3 comprises 14 residues. Trimming stripped 8 bases from V and 0 bases from J, with 13 bases between. The CDR3 sequence: CASGSTGLNTEAFF. The CDR3 region has the DNA TGTGCCAGCGGTTCGACAGGATTGAACACTGAAGCTTTCTTT.

This chain links TRBV30 with TRBJ1-1; 9 nucleotides line up with TRBD1. This CDR3 has 14 amino acids. V gave up 3 bases and J gave up 5 bases; unmatched junction bases: 7. CDR1 is GTSNPN and CDR2 is SVGIG in the germline V gene (reference sequence). CDR3 in amino acids: CAWRTGTGRTEAFF. For the CDR3, the DNA is TGTGCCTGGAGGACCGGGACAGGGCGTACTGAAGCTTTCTTT.

This clone has a handful of counts. The chain carries TRBV6-1 and TRBJ1-5; D perhaps matches TRBD1 (5 bases). V was pared by 5 bases and J by 11 bases, with 19 bases between. The germline CDR1 and CDR2 sequences are MNHNS and SASEGT. The CDR3 is made up of 14 amino acids. CDR3 in DNA: TGTGCCAGCAGTTTGGACACCATATCAGTGTCCCAGCATTTT. Translating gives CASSLDTISVSQHF.

V is TRBV2 and J is TRBJ2-7, with D perhaps TRBD2 (6 bases). There are 13 residues in the CDR3. The germline CDR1 and CDR2 sequences are SNHLY and FYNNEI. The germline V and J ends were trimmed by 6 bases and 3 bases, with 12 bases remaining between them. Here the CDR3 reads CASRVGGVYEQYF. In nucleotides, the CDR3 is TGTGCCAGCAGAGTTGGCGGGGTCTACGAGCAGTACTTC.

The chain couples TRBV28 to TRBJ2-7, with D possibly being TRBD2 (5 bases). The V gene's germline CDR1 is MDHEN and CDR2 SYDVKM. Trimming shortened V by 8 bases and J by 3 bases, and 11 bases separated the two germline ends. CDR3 length: 12 residues. The DNA of the CDR3 is TGTGCCAGCTCCATTCGGGGCTACGAGCAGTACTTC. It specifies CASSIRGYEQYF.

The gene calls are TRBV7-9 and TRBJ1-1; a possible D gene is TRBD1 (5 bases). The CDR3 totals 14 residues. With 2 bases removed from V and 5 bases from J, the gap between germline ends came to 12 bases. Germline CDR1 is SEHNR and CDR2 is FQNEAQ (reference sequence). The CDR3 region has the DNA TGTGCCAGCAGCTTACAGGGAGGAGAAACTGAAGCTTTCTTT. It translates to CASSLQGGETEAFF. The variable domain in full, with the rest retrieved from reference TRBV7-9 and TRBJ1-1, is DTGVSQNPRHKITKRGQNVTFRCDPISEHNRLYWYRQTLGQGPEFLTYFQNEAQLEKSRLLSDRFSAERPKGSFSTLEIQRTEQGDSAMYLCASSLQGGETEAFFGQGTRLTVV.

This clone was detected only a few times. V gene TRBV5-1 combines with J gene TRBJ2-7, with 13 positions matching TRBD2. Germline lookup yields CDR1 SGHRS and CDR2 YFSETQ. V lost 7 bases and J lost 5; bases outside the gene matches: 0. CDR3 length: 12 amino acids. The CDR3 DNA reads as TGCGCCAGCGGGACTAGCGGGAACGAGCAGTACTTC. It translates to CASGTSGNEQYF. Using reference TRBV5-1 and TRBJ2-7 for the parts outside the CDR3, the full variable domain is KAGVTQTPRYLIKTRGQQVTLSCSPISGHRSVSWYQQTPGQGLQFLFEYFSETQRNKGNFPGRFSGRQFSNSRSEMNVSTLELGDSALYLCASGTSGNEQYFGPGTRLTVT.

The CDR3 nucleotides are TGTGCCAGTAGTACAGCAGGGTCGACTAATGAAAAACTGTTTTTT. This encodes CASSTAGSTNEKLFF. The genes are TRBV19 and TRBJ1-4; possible D gene TRBD1, 5 bases. CDR1 is LNHDA and CDR2 is SQIVND in the germline V gene (reference sequence). The CDR3 runs 15 residues. Trimming shortened V by 4 bases and J by 2 bases, and 11 bases separated the two germline ends.